The 11 T cell receptor beta chains given below trace back to one sample, sequenced in a study of T cells in narcolepsy. This table comes from immunoSEQ multiplex PCR, and its TCRdb copy is limited to in-frame clones, with some not included. In the table there are some 30,000 clones, around 86% of which are singletons. The sample taken for sequencing was CD45RA- memory CD4+ T cells from PBMCs. The receptors originated from a human donor with narcolepsy.

The chain links TRBV6-4 to TRBJ2-1; D possibly uses TRBD1 or TRBD2 (5 bases each). The CDR3 runs 16 residues. Germline V gives CDR1 MRHNA, CDR2 SNTAGT. With 6 bases removed from V and 0 bases from J, the gap between germline ends came to 15 bases. The chain's CDR3 is CASSPGTRSSYNEQFF. CDR3 nucleotide sequence: TGTGCCAGCAGCCCCGGGACGAGGAGCTCCTACAATGAGCAGTTCTTC.

The CDR3 loop is CSVEDLGYEQYF. In nucleotides, the CDR3 is TGCAGCGTTGAAGATCTAGGGTACGAGCAGTACTTC. The genes are TRBV29-1 and TRBJ2-7; D unclear. The CDR3 is 12 residues long. Germline CDR1 reads SQVTM; CDR2 reads ANQGSEA. The ends were cut back, 0 bases at V and 4 bases at J, with 7 bases in the middle.

This chain links TRBV28 with TRBJ1-5, with 7 bases aligning to TRBD1. The junction had 5 bases not matched to a gene; V was cut back by 6 bases and J by 0 bases. Germline V CDR1 and CDR2: MDHEN, SYDVKM. The CDR3 consists of 15 residues. CDR3 in amino acids: CASSFDRVSNQPQHF. DNA of the CDR3: TGTGCCAGCAGCTTCGACAGGGTTAGCAATCAGCCCCAGCATTTT.

The rearrangement joins TRBV18 to TRBJ1-2; a weak D match, TRBD1 (6 bases). The germline V gene has CDR1 KGHSH and CDR2 LQKENI. The CDR3 sequence is 15 residues long. The V and J ends lost 1 base and 8 bases respectively, with 17 bases between them. CDR3 sequence reads: CASSPQTTGAYGYTF. CDR3 bases: TGTGCCAGCTCACCACAGACGACAGGCGCCTACGGCTACACCTTC.

This rearrangement joins TRBV25-1 to TRBJ2-7; 11 bases are a match to TRBD2. Germline CDR1 MGHDK, CDR2 SYGVNS. The ends lost 1 base at V and 7 bases at J; junction bases unmatched: 6. This CDR3 spans 15 amino acids. CDR3 DNA sequence: TGTGCCAGCAGTGAATTCTTGGCTAGCGGGGGGGAGCAGTACGTC. Translated, it gives CASSEFLASGGEQYV.

The V gene is TRBV2, the J gene TRBJ1-2; TRBD1 matches 7 bases. The V gene's germline CDR1 is SNHLY and CDR2 FYNNEI. The CDR3 length is 16 residues. With 5 bases clipped from V and 10 bases from J, the junction kept 19 bases outside the gene matches. CDR3 nucleotides: TGTGCCAGCAGTATATACAGGGGCGGGCAATTGAGTTACTACACCTTC. Translated, it gives CASSIYRGGQLSYYTF.

The chain uses TRBV6-1 and TRBJ2-1; TRBD1 matches at 9 bases. The CDR3 is 14 residues long. V was pared by 7 bases and J by 7 bases, with 8 bases of the junction left unmatched. Germline V gene data show CDR1 as MNHNS and CDR2 as SASEGT. Written as DNA, the CDR3 is TGTGCCAGCACCGGGACAGGGAATAGGAATGAGCAGTTCTTC. This encodes CASTGTGNRNEQFF.

V usage is TRBV7-7 and J usage is TRBJ2-1; 9 bases match TRBD2. The V gene's germline CDR1 is SSHAT and CDR2 FNYEAQ (reference sequence). The CDR3 spans 15 residues. V was clipped by 5 bases and J by 6 bases; unmatched bases: 8. The CDR3 spells CASSPSGGPGNEQFF. The CDR3 DNA follows: TGTGCCAGCAGCCCGAGCGGGGGGCCTGGCAATGAGCAGTTCTTC.

The rearrangement uses TRBV6-5 and TRBJ1-2; D is undetermined. The germline V gene has CDR1 MNHEY and CDR2 SVGAGI. CDR3 length: 12 amino acids. Trimming pared 0 bases from V and 5 bases from J, leaving 4 bases between. The CDR3 region is CASSYSGYGYTF. CDR3 nucleotides: TGTGCCAGCAGTTACTCGGGGTATGGCTACACCTTC.

The CDR3 nucleotides are TGTGCCAGCAGACGACACCAGGGGGGAGGTCAGCCCCAGCATTTT. This encodes CASRRHQGGGQPQHF. This chain uses TRBV6-6 with TRBJ1-5, with 7 bases aligning to TRBD1. The CDR3 contains 15 residues. Germline V gene lookup returns CDR1 MNHNY and CDR2 SVGAGI (reference sequence). V dropped 6 bases and J dropped 6; count of bases not matched to a gene: 11.

The V and J genes are TRBV18 and TRBJ2-2, with no clear D. Per the germline V gene, CDR1 is KGHSH and CDR2 is LQKENI. Between the trimmed V and J ends, which lost 1 base and 6 bases, there was a span of 6 bases. There are 13 residues in the CDR3. The CDR3 region is CASSPRGSGELFF. CDR3 DNA sequence: TGTGCCAGCTCACCACGGGGATCCGGGGAGCTGTTTTTT.